One sample yielded the 18 T cell receptor beta chains listed below, sequenced in a study of blood T cell repertoires in COVID-19. Data came from immunoSEQ multiplex PCR; TCRdb stores just in-frame clones and leaves some out. The sample holds about 330,000 clones, approximately 84% seen once. The material sequenced was PBMCs or T cells enriched from blood (not recorded which). Every receptor here comes from a woman under 40 who had recovered from COVID-19.

The V and J genes are TRBV10-2 and TRBJ2-5; 9 bases are a match to TRBD2. The CDR3 runs 14 residues. The germline V gene encodes CDR1 WSHSY and CDR2 SAAADI. V shed 3 bases, J shed 4 bases, and the junction held 3 bases outside the gene matches. The CDR3, as DNA: TGCGCCAGCAGTGACCCGACTAGCGGAGAGACCCAGTACTTC. It codes for CASSDPTSGETQYF.

The genes are TRBV3-1 (or the pseudogene TRBV3-2) and TRBJ1-2; possibly TRBD1 for D (5 bases). Deletions cut 4 bases from V and 4 bases from J, with 13 bases between. CDR3 length: 14 residues. The germline gives CDR1 LGHDT, CDR2 YNNKEL (reference sequence). This CDR3 reads CASSPPRGIYGYTF. The CDR3 nucleotides read TGTGCCAGCAGCCCGCCACGGGGGATCTATGGCTACACCTTC.

The genes are TRBV9 and TRBJ1-4; a weak D match, TRBD1 (6 bases). Germline loops: CDR1 SGDLS, CDR2 YYNGEE. Between the trimmed V and J ends, which lost 0 bases and 3 bases, there was a span of 9 bases. The CDR3 totals 15 residues. CDR3 DNA sequence: TGTGCCAGCAGCGTAGAGGGGGTTGCTAATGAAAAACTGTTTTTT. Protein sequence: CASSVEGVANEKLFF.

This chain links TRBV7-9 with TRBJ2-1; possibly TRBD2 for D (5 bases). The CDR3 consists of 12 residues. V was cut by 5 bases and J by 9 bases, with 11 bases left in between. Germline V lookup: CDR1 SEHNR, CDR2 FQNEAQ (reference sequence). The CDR3 is CASSRRGTEQFF. The CDR3 DNA is TGTGCCAGCAGCCGCCGGGGAACTGAGCAGTTCTTC. Supplemented by reference TRBV7-9 and TRBJ2-1, the full variable domain reads DTGVSQNPRHKITKRGQNVTFRCDPISEHNRLYWYRQTLGQGPEFLTYFQNEAQLEKSRLLSDRFSAERPKGSFSTLEIQRTEQGDSAMYLCASSRRGTEQFFGPGTRLTVL.

V is TRBV27 and J is TRBJ2-5, with TRBD1 identical over 11 bases. The CDR3 spans 15 residues. CDR1 is MNHEY and CDR2 is SMNVEV in the germline V gene (reference sequence). Losses at the gene ends were 4 bases for V and 5 bases for J; bases not matched to a gene: 6. The CDR3 coding sequence is TGTGCCAGCAGTTCCGGGACAGGGGGAGGCGAGACCCAGTACTTC. It yields the protein CASSSGTGGGETQYF.

The rearrangement uses TRBV27 and TRBJ2-4, with 11 positions matching TRBD2. V was pared by 1 base and J by 4 bases, with 3 bases of the junction left unmatched. This CDR3 has 16 amino acids. Germline CDR1 and CDR2: MNHEY and SMNVEV (reference sequence). CDR3 in DNA: TGTGCCAGCAGTTTATTAACTAGCGGGGGAAAAAACATTCAGTACTTC. Amino acids: CASSLLTSGGKNIQYF.

The chain has TRBV28 and TRBJ2-7, with 10 bases identical to TRBD1. After removal of 9 bases from V and 4 bases from J, the junction contained 15 bases not matched to a gene. The germline gives CDR1 MDHEN, CDR2 SYDVKM. The CDR3 is made up of 16 amino acids. For the CDR3, the DNA is TGTGCCAGTTCATCCCCCGGGACAGGGGACAATTACGAGCAGTACTTC. It specifies CASSSPGTGDNYEQYF.

V usage is TRBV4-1 and J usage is TRBJ1-1; 7 nucleotides line up with TRBD1. J lost 4 bases, V lost 1 base, and 3 bases had no gene match. This CDR3 has 14 amino acids. Germline V gene data show CDR1 as MGHRA and CDR2 as YSYEKL. The CDR3 DNA reads as TGCGCCAGCAGCCAAGGTTCAGGGGGCACTGAAGCTTTCTTT. Its translation is CASSQGSGGTEAFF.

V is TRBV9 and J is TRBJ2-7, with 11 bases that match TRBD2. The V gene's germline CDR1 is SGDLS and CDR2 YYNGEE. Trimming at V came to 3 bases and at J to 0 bases, leaving 5 bases not matched to a gene. This CDR3 is 16 amino acids long. CDR3 nucleotide sequence: TGTGCCAGCAGCGCCAGACTAGCGGGGAGCTCCTACGAGCAGTACTTC. Translated: CASSARLAGSSYEQYF.

This clone came up a few times. V and J are TRBV27 and TRBJ2-2, with 10 bases matching TRBD1. The V gene's germline CDR1 is MNHEY and CDR2 SMNVEV (reference sequence). Trimming took 8 bases from V and 6 from J; bases not matched to a gene: 3. This CDR3 is built from 13 residues. In DNA, the CDR3 is TGTGCCAGCGAAGGACAGGGGGCCGGGGAGCTGTTTTTT. This codes for CASEGQGAGELFF.

This clone was counted a few times. The chain carries TRBV5-1 and TRBJ2-1; a weak D match, TRBD1 (5 bases). Germline CDR1 SGHRS, CDR2 YFSETQ. CDR3 length: 13 amino acids. Trimming removed 4 bases from V and 4 bases from J, with 9 bases in between. The CDR3 is CASSTQGYNEQFF. CDR3 in DNA: TGCGCCAGCAGCACGCAGGGATACAATGAGCAGTTCTTC.

The chain employs TRBV24-1 and TRBJ2-1, with 9 bases matching TRBD1. Unmatched junction bases numbered 7, after V lost 5 bases and J lost 9 bases. This CDR3 is built from 14 residues. The germline V gene encodes CDR1 KGHDR and CDR2 SFDVKD. CDR3 loop: CATSVDRGGFEQFF. CDR3 bases: TGTGCCACCAGTGTCGACAGGGGGGGCTTTGAGCAGTTCTTC.

The J gene is TRBJ1-2, the V gene TRBV28; 7 bases match TRBD1. The V gene's germline CDR1 is MDHEN and CDR2 SYDVKM. V lost 6 bases to trimming and J lost 4 bases; unmatched junction nucleotides: 5. The CDR3 has 13 residues. The CDR3 is CASSSGQSYGYTF. The CDR3 region has the DNA TGTGCCAGCAGCTCGGGACAGAGCTATGGCTACACCTTC.

This chain connects TRBV6-1 to TRBJ2-7; D uncertain. The CDR3 spans 14 residues. V lost 2 bases and J lost 0, with 8 bases in between. Germline V gene data show CDR1 as MNHNS and CDR2 as SASEGT. The CDR3 nucleotides are TGTGCCAGCAGTGAAAGGAGTAGCTCCTACGAGCAGTACTTC. Its translation: CASSERSSSYEQYF.

This chain connects TRBV9 to TRBJ2-1, with TRBD2 as a possible D gene (6 bases). Germline lookup yields CDR1 SGDLS and CDR2 YYNGEE. The CDR3 loop spans 13 amino acids. Trimming shortened V by 3 bases and J by 5 bases, and 9 bases separated the two germline ends. The DNA for the CDR3 is TGTGCCAGCAGCGCCGGGACTCACAATGAGCAGTTCTTC. Translation gives CASSAGTHNEQFF.

The V and J genes are TRBV30 and TRBJ2-7; 9 bases line up with TRBD1. Germline V gene lookup returns CDR1 GTSNPN and CDR2 SVGIG (reference sequence). V gave up 1 base and J gave up 2 bases; unmatched junction bases: 3. This CDR3 is built from 14 residues. CDR3 region: CAWSAHRGPYEQYF. In DNA form, the CDR3 reads TGTGCCTGGAGTGCCCACAGGGGGCCCTACGAGCAGTACTTC.

V usage is TRBV5-1 and J usage is TRBJ1-5; TRBD1 is a possible D gene (6 bases). V shed 0 bases and J shed 4 bases, with 17 bases lying between them. CDR1 SGHRS and CDR2 YFSETQ come from the germline V gene. The CDR3 runs 17 residues. CDR3 residues: CASSLEAMGRGNQPQHF. The CDR3 DNA is TGCGCCAGCAGCTTGGAAGCTATGGGCAGGGGAAATCAGCCCCAGCATTTT.

The chain employs TRBV19 and TRBJ1-1; D may be TRBD1 (5 bases). The CDR3 length is 14 residues. V was clipped by 3 bases and J by 4 bases, with 12 bases between them. Germline CDR1 is LNHDA and CDR2 is SQIVND (reference sequence). CDR3 nucleotides: TGTGCCAGTAGTATCGGGGGGACCCGCACTGAAGCTTTCTTT. Amino acids: CASSIGGTRTEAFF.